What follows are 15 T cell receptor beta chains derived from one specimen sequenced in a study of OX40 agonist ivuxolimab in advanced cancers. Sequencing used immunoSEQ multiplex PCR; TCRdb keeps in-frame clones, though not all of them. The sample carries more than 95,000 clones, roughly 94% recorded once. The sample in question was CD4+ or CD8+ T cells sorted from blood, obtained in a trial of the OX40 agonist ivuxolimab. Receptors originate from an adult with an advanced solid tumor such as melanoma, head and neck, liver or kidney cancer.

CDR3 nucleotides: TGTGCCAGCAGAGGGGCCAACTCCTACAATGAGCAGTTCTTC. Translating gives CASRGANSYNEQFF. The chain employs TRBV27 and TRBJ2-1; tentatively, D is TRBD1 (5 bases). Trimming left V 6 bases short and J 0 bases short, with 9 bases between. Germline lookup yields CDR1 MNHEY and CDR2 SMNVEV (reference sequence). This CDR3 contains 14 residues.

The chain carries TRBV5-5 and TRBJ1-2; D possibly corresponds to TRBD1 (5 bases). Germline CDR1 and CDR2: SGHKS and YYEKEE (reference sequence). The CDR3 has 14 amino acids. The V end lost 0 bases, the J end lost 5 bases, and 11 bases lay between the germline ends. CDR3 bases: TGTGCCAGCAGCTTGGCGGGGCTGGGGTATGGCTACACCTTC. Amino acid sequence: CASSLAGLGYGYTF. Combining the CDR3 with reference TRBV5-5 and TRBJ1-2 gives the whole variable domain DAGVTQSPTHLIKTRGQQVTLRCSPISGHKSVSWYQQVLGQGPQFIFQYYEKEERGRGNFPDRFSARQFPNYSSELNVNALLLGDSALYLCASSLAGLGYGYTFGSGTRLTVV.

The gene calls are TRBV15 and TRBJ2-1; 7 bases line up with TRBD1. With 1 base clipped from V and 9 bases from J, the junction kept 3 bases outside the gene matches. Germline assignment: CDR1 LNHNV and CDR2 YYDKDF (reference sequence). The CDR3 totals 13 residues. The CDR3 protein is CATSRGRQGEQFF. CDR3 nucleotide sequence: TGTGCCACCAGCAGAGGACGACAGGGTGAGCAGTTCTTC.

The chain is built from TRBV5-1 and TRBJ2-7; D unresolved. Germline lookup yields CDR1 SGHRS and CDR2 YFSETQ. V lost 6 bases to trimming and J lost 2 bases, with 15 bases between them. The CDR3 is made up of 14 amino acids. As DNA, the CDR3 is TGCGCCAGCACCCCAGCCTCTCCAACCTACGAGCAGTACTTC. Translated: CASTPASPTYEQYF.

The V gene is TRBV2, the J gene TRBJ2-7; D uncertain. The germline CDR1 and CDR2 sequences are SNHLY and FYNNEI. The CDR3 length is 14 residues. The ends were cut back, 7 bases at V and 0 bases at J, with 13 bases in the middle. CDR3 residues: CASTNENFSYEQYF. CDR3 nucleotides: TGTGCCAGCACCAACGAAAATTTCTCCTACGAGCAGTACTTC.

This clone was seen a single time. V and J are TRBV25-1 and TRBJ1-5; 9 bases match TRBD1. The CDR3 is 14 amino acids. Trimming removed 6 bases from V and 5 bases from J; junction bases left unmatched: 5. Germline V gene lookup returns CDR1 MGHDK and CDR2 SYGVNS. CDR3: CASSTGTGYQPQHF. CDR3 coding DNA: TGTGCCAGCAGCACCGGGACAGGGTATCAGCCCCAGCATTTT.

The genes are TRBV5-1 and TRBJ2-7, with 9 bases fitting TRBD2. The ends lost 2 bases at V and 1 base at J; junction bases unmatched: 4. The V gene's germline CDR1 is SGHRS and CDR2 YFSETQ. The CDR3 covers 15 residues. The CDR3 region is CASSLLAGLSYEQYF. The CDR3 bases are TGCGCCAGCAGCTTACTAGCGGGCCTTTCCTACGAGCAGTACTTC.

The chain carries TRBV5-3 and TRBJ2-7, with a weak D call TRBD1 (5 bases). TRBV5-3 is an ORF for which the function is uncertain. The germline V and J ends were trimmed by 0 bases and 4 bases, with 14 bases remaining between them. This CDR3 region has 15 residues. The CDR3, as DNA: TGTGCCAGAAGCTTGGGCAGGGCGACTTTTTACGAGCAGTACTTC. This translates into CARSLGRATFYEQYF.

The chain is built from TRBV5-1 and TRBJ2-7, with TRBD1 matching over 9 bases. V lost 5 bases, J lost 2 bases, and 5 bases stayed unmatched. Germline-derived CDR1 and CDR2 are SGHRS and YFSETQ. The CDR3 is 14 amino acids. The CDR3 DNA sequence: TGCGCCAGCAGTTTACAGGGGGCACCCTACGAGCAGTACTTC. Amino acids: CASSLQGAPYEQYF. Full variable domain (outside the CDR3, taken from reference TRBV5-1 and TRBJ2-7): KAGVTQTPRYLIKTRGQQVTLSCSPISGHRSVSWYQQTPGQGLQFLFEYFSETQRNKGNFPGRFSGRQFSNSRSEMNVSTLELGDSALYLCASSLQGAPYEQYFGPGTRLTVT.

The rearrangement links TRBV6-6 to TRBJ1-1, with TRBD1 matching 8 bases. V shed 6 bases and J 7 bases; nucleotides not matched to a gene: 13. Germline CDR1 is MNHNY and CDR2 is SVGAGI (reference sequence). This CDR3 is 15 amino acids long. The CDR3 sequence is CASRQDRVPHIEAFF. CDR3 DNA: TGTGCCAGCAGACAGGACAGGGTCCCTCACATTGAAGCTTTCTTT.

V and J are TRBV27 and TRBJ2-6; D unresolved. The CDR3 extends over 13 amino acids. V shed 10 bases and J shed 0 bases, with 7 bases lying between them. CDR1 is MNHEY and CDR2 is SMNVEV in the germline V gene (reference sequence). The CDR3: CATQSSGANVLTF. CDR3 sequence (DNA): TGTGCCACCCAGAGCTCTGGGGCCAACGTCCTGACTTTC.

This chain joins TRBV5-1 and TRBJ2-3, with 10 nucleotides matching TRBD2. The CDR3 contains 15 residues. Germline CDR1 and CDR2: SGHRS and YFSETQ. The ends lost 3 bases at V and 6 bases at J; junction bases unmatched: 7. The CDR3 region has the DNA TGCGCCAGCAGCTCCGGGACTAGCGTTTGGGATACGCAGTATTTT. It codes for CASSSGTSVWDTQYF.

The J gene is TRBJ1-5, the V gene TRBV2; D might be TRBD1 (5 bases). With 4 bases removed from V and 2 bases from J, the gap between germline ends came to 12 bases. Germline V gene data show CDR1 as SNHLY and CDR2 as FYNNEI. This CDR3 has 15 amino acids. The CDR3 loop reads CASSGRVFGNQPQHF. CDR3 sequence (DNA): TGTGCCAGCAGTGGCAGGGTGTTCGGCAATCAGCCCCAGCATTTT.

This clone appeared once. The chain recombines TRBV18 with TRBJ1-2, with a weak D call TRBD1 (5 bases). Trimming took off 0 bases at V and 6 bases at J, with 14 bases between the two ends. The CDR3 is 15 residues long. Germline assignment: CDR1 KGHSH and CDR2 LQKENI. CDR3 protein: CASSPPVGTVDGYTF. For the CDR3, the DNA is TGTGCCAGCTCACCACCTGTGGGGACTGTGGATGGCTACACCTTC.

This clone came up once. V usage is TRBV15 and J usage is TRBJ2-3; D remains unclear. The CDR3 covers 14 residues. V was clipped by 3 bases and J by 0 bases, with 7 bases between them. CDR1 and CDR2 from the germline V gene are LNHNV and YYDKDF (reference sequence). The CDR3 DNA reads as TGTGCCACCAGCAGCTACAGCAGCACAGATACGCAGTATTTT. Amino acid sequence: CATSSYSSTDTQYF.